This T cell receptor (beta chain) was captured in a study of blood T cell repertoires in COVID-19. Study details: PBMCs, B-cell-depleted T cells, or T cells provided the cDNA or gDNA that made up the material.

Clinical history as reported by participants underpinned cohort assignment. Germline CDR1 reads MDHEN; CDR2 reads SYDVKM. V lost 4 bases, J lost 5 bases, and 7 bases stayed unmatched. The CDR3 covers 15 residues. In the study's own analysis: Amplification with reference gene primers provided the estimates of nucleated cell counts. Repertoires were generated with immunoSEQ multiplex PCR, while TCRdb's copy carries only in-frame clones and drops some. V, J and clone size were drawn from that table, and D and trimming were deduced from the DNA. The sample consists of 300,000 to 400,000 clones, 65% to 90% of them appearing once.

The V and J genes are TRBV28 and TRBJ2-7; 11 positions match TRBD2. The material sequenced was PBMCs or T cells enriched from blood (not recorded which). This receptor was taken from a woman in her thirties or forties with acute COVID-19. The CDR3 spells CASSSVLAGVNEQYF. CDR3 nucleotide sequence: TGTGCCAGCAGTTCCGTACTAGCGGGAGTCAACGAGCAGTACTTC.